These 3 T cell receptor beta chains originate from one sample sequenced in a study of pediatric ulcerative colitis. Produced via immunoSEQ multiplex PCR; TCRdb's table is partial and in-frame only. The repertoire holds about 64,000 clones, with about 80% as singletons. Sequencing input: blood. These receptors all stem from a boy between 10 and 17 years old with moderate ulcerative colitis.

Here the CDR3 DNA reads TGTGCCAGTAAATCCCCCGAGGGGGTGAGCACTGAAGCTTTCTTT. It encodes CASKSPEGVSTEAFF. The V and J genes are TRBV19 and TRBJ1-1, with D perhaps TRBD1 (6 bases). Germline lookup yields CDR1 LNHDA and CDR2 SQIVND (reference sequence). V dropped 7 bases and J dropped 4 bases, with 19 bases sitting between them. The CDR3 is 15 amino acids.

The CDR3 here is CASSADSGNTIYF. The CDR3 bases are TGCGCCAGCAGTGCCGACTCTGGAAACACCATATATTTT. The V and J genes are TRBV5-1 and TRBJ1-3; D uncertain. V lost 5 bases and J lost 0, with 6 bases in between. The germline gives CDR1 SGHRS, CDR2 YFSETQ. The CDR3 covers 13 residues.

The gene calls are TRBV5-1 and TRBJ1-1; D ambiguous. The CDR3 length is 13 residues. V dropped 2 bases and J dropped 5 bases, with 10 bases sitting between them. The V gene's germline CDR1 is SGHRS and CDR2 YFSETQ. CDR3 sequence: CASSFPGRTEAFF. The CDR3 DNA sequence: TGCGCCAGCAGCTTTCCCGGGCGGACTGAAGCTTTCTTT.